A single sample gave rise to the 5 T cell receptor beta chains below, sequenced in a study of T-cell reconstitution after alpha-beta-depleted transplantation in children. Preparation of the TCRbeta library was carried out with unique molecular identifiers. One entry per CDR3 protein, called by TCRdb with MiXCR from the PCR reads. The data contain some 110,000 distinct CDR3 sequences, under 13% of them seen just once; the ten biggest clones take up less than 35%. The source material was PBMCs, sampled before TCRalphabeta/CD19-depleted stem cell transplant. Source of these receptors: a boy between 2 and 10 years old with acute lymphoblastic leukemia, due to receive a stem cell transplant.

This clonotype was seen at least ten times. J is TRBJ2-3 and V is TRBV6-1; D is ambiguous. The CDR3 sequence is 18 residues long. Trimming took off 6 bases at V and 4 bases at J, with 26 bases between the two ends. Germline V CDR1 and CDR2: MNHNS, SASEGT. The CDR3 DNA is TGTGCCAGCAGCTTCAATCTCTCTCCCTCAGGAGTTGCAGATACGCAGTATTTT. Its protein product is CASSFNLSPSGVADTQYF.

This chain's CDR3 is CASSSNQGGGEAFF. The DNA of the CDR3 is TGCGCCAGCAGCTCCAATCAGGGGGGCGGTGAAGCTTTCTTT. This chain links TRBV5-1 with TRBJ1-1, with TRBD1 identical over 7 bases. The V gene end was trimmed by 3 bases and the J gene end by 7 bases; junction bases not matched to a gene: 9. This CDR3 comprises 14 residues. CDR1 SGHRS and CDR2 YFSETQ come from the germline V gene.

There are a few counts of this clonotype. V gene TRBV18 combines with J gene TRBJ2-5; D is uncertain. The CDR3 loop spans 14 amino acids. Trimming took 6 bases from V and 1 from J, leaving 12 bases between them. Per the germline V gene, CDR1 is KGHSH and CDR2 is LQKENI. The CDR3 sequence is CASSPTVVQETQYF. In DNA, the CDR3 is TGTGCCAGCTCGCCCACAGTGGTCCAAGAGACCCAGTACTTC. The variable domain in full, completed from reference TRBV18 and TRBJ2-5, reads NAGVMQNPRHLVRRRGQEARLRCSPMKGHSHVYWYRQLPEEGLKFMVYLQKENIIDESGMPKERFSAEFPKEGPSILRIQQVVRGDSAAYFCASSPTVVQETQYFGPGTRLLVL.

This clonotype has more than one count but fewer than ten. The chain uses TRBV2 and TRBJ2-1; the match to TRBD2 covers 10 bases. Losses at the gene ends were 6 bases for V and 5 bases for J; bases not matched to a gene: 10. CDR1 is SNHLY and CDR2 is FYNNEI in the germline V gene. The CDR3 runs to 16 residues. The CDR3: CASRDGGLALHNEQFF. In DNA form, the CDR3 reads TGTGCCAGCAGAGACGGGGGACTAGCGCTTCACAATGAGCAGTTCTTC.

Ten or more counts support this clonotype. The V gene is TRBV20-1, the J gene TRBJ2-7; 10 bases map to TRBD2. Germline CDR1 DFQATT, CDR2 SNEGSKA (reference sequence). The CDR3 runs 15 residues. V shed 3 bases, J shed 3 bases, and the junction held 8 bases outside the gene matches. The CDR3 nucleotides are TGCAGTGCTAGTGGTAGCGGGAGGATAAACTACGAGCAGTACTTC. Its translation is CSASGSGRINYEQYF.